The 22 T cell receptor beta chains presented below share a single source sample, sequenced in a study of CD8+CD57+ T cells in acquired aplastic anemia. TCR beta VDJ and CDR3 were profiled, and genomic DNA was the template. TCRdb re-analysed the reads in MiXCR, keeping a single row per CDR3 protein. The table lists 450,000 to 550,000 distinct CDR3 sequences, under 40% of them singletons. It was patients with CD8+CD57+ cell expansion by flow cytometry who were chosen for sequencing. The material sequenced was sorted CD4+, CD8+, or CD8+CD57+ T cells (not recorded which) from PBMCs. All receptors derive from a human donor with aplastic anemia.

The V call is TRBV19, the J call TRBJ2-7; D gene unclear. The CDR3 has 17 amino acids. V lost 1 base and J lost 0, with 16 bases in between. CDR1 and CDR2 from the germline V gene are LNHDA and SQIVND (reference sequence). The CDR3 bases are TGTGCCAGTAGTATAGGAGTTCGGGCAGGAATCTCCTACGAGCAGTACTTC. Protein product: CASSIGVRAGISYEQYF.

This clonotype was observed at least ten times. V is TRBV24-1 and J is TRBJ2-5; maybe TRBD2 (6 bases). The germline V gene encodes CDR1 KGHDR and CDR2 SFDVKD. V was pared by 1 base and J by 4 bases, with 9 bases between. This CDR3 is built from 14 residues. The CDR3 protein is CATSDFGGGETQYF. CDR3 in DNA: TGTGCCACCAGTGATTTTGGGGGAGGAGAGACCCAGTACTTC.

Ten or more counts support this clonotype. The chain has TRBV7-3 and TRBJ2-7; 7 positions match TRBD1. The CDR3 covers 15 residues. Germline lookup yields CDR1 SGHTA and CDR2 FQGTGA. V shed 5 bases, J shed 2 bases, and the junction held 9 bases outside the gene matches. CDR3 in DNA: TGTGCCAGCAGCAAAGGACCGGGACAGACCTACGAGCAGTACTTC. Residues: CASSKGPGQTYEQYF.

Here the CDR3 reads CASRLRDRVGSPLHF. DNA for the CDR3: TGTGCCAGCAGGCTCCGGGACAGGGTAGGATCACCCCTCCACTTT. The chain links TRBV7-2 to TRBJ1-6; 9 bases line up with TRBD1. CDR1 SGHTA and CDR2 FQGNSA come from the germline V gene. The CDR3 has 15 amino acids. The J segment lost 10 bases and the V segment lost 6 bases, leaving 10 bases of the junction unmatched.

This clonotype was recorded many times. The V gene is TRBV7-2, the J gene TRBJ1-5; D remains ambiguous. This CDR3 is built from 14 residues. Trimming removed 5 bases at V and 0 bases at J, with 8 bases between. Germline V gene sequence: CDR1 SGHTA, CDR2 FQGNSA. This CDR3 is CASSTGNSNQPQHF. The CDR3, as DNA: TGTGCCAGCAGCACCGGGAATAGCAATCAGCCCCAGCATTTT.

A few counts support this clonotype. V is TRBV7-8 and J is TRBJ2-7; TRBD1 might be the D (6 bases). The CDR3 length is 11 residues. V was pared by 4 bases and J by 7 bases, with 8 bases between. Germline V gene data show CDR1 as SGHVS and CDR2 as FQNEAQ. In DNA, the CDR3 is TGTGCCAGCAGCTCCACAGGGGAGCAGTACTTC. Translation gives CASSSTGEQYF.

This clonotype turned up a few times. The V gene is TRBV7-2, the J gene TRBJ1-5; D might be TRBD1 (6 bases). CDR3 size: 14 residues. The ends were cut back, 5 bases at V and 6 bases at J, with 14 bases in the middle. From germline, CDR1 is SGHTA and CDR2 FQGNSA. This CDR3 reads CASSPAGGSQPQHF. CDR3 coding DNA: TGTGCCAGCAGCCCCGCGGGGGGCTCTCAGCCCCAGCATTTT.

The chain uses TRBV9 and TRBJ2-1; possibly TRBD1 for D (6 bases). This CDR3 is built from 15 residues. Germline V gene data show CDR1 as SGDLS and CDR2 as YYNGEE. V was clipped by 0 bases and J by 6 bases, with 13 bases between them. The CDR3, as DNA: TGTGCCAGCAGCGTAGATGGACAGCTAAGCAATGAGCAGTTCTTC. Amino acid sequence: CASSVDGQLSNEQFF.

The V and J genes are TRBV11-2 and TRBJ1-3; D might be TRBD1 (5 bases). Germline CDR1 and CDR2: SGHAT and FQNNGV. V was clipped by 5 bases and J by 2 bases, with 10 bases between them. The CDR3 totals 14 residues. The CDR3 nucleotides read TGTGCCAGCAGCCCAGGGAGCACTGGAAACACCATATATTTT. This codes for CASSPGSTGNTIYF. The entire variable domain, with the rest obtained from reference TRBV11-2 and TRBJ1-3, is as follows: EAGVAQSPRYKIIEKRQSVAFWCNPISGHATLYWYQQILGQGPKLLIQFQNNGVVDDSQLPKDRFSAERLKGVDSTLKIQPAKLEDSAVYLCASSPGSTGNTIYFGEGSWLTVV.

Here the CDR3 DNA reads TGTGCCAGCAGTTTTGACACCTCGAACACTGAAGCTTTCTTT. It yields the protein CASSFDTSNTEAFF. This rearrangement joins TRBV28 to TRBJ1-1; D unresolved. Deletions cut 3 bases from V and 1 base from J, with 9 bases between. This CDR3 has 14 residues. CDR1 MDHEN and CDR2 SYDVKM come from the germline V gene.

V usage is TRBV11-2 and J usage is TRBJ1-4; D gene ambiguous. The ends were cut back, 4 bases at V and 0 bases at J, with 12 bases in the middle. The length of the CDR3 is 16 residues. The germline CDR1 and CDR2 sequences are SGHAT and FQNNGV. The CDR3 is CASSSISTTTNEKLFF. The CDR3 DNA reads TGTGCCAGCAGCTCGATTTCTACAACAACTAATGAAAAACTGTTTTTT.

This clonotype occurred many times. J is TRBJ2-7 and V is TRBV25-1; 7 nucleotides agree with TRBD1. V trimming: 6 bases; J trimming: 6 bases; junction bases outside the gene matches: 8. Per germline, CDR1 MGHDK and CDR2 SYGVNS. The CDR3 is 13 amino acids. CDR3 protein: CASSDFTGAEQYF. In DNA form, the CDR3 reads TGTGCCAGCAGCGACTTTACAGGGGCCGAGCAGTACTTC.

The rearrangement uses TRBV24-1 and TRBJ1-1; D gene uncertain. The V gene lost 6 bases and the J gene lost 5 bases, with 18 bases spanning the gap. Germline V gives CDR1 KGHDR, CDR2 SFDVKD. This CDR3 has 15 residues. DNA of the CDR3: TGTGCCACCAGTAATCCTACCCCTGGAAGTACTGAAGCTTTCTTT. Translation: CATSNPTPGSTEAFF.

This clonotype was recorded only once. The rearrangement uses TRBV7-9 and TRBJ2-5; unclear D gene. Per the germline V gene, CDR1 is SEHNR and CDR2 is FQNEAQ (reference sequence). The V gene lost 0 bases and the J gene lost 5 bases, with 7 bases spanning the gap. This CDR3 is 13 amino acids long. CDR3 DNA: TGTGCCAGCAGCTTAGCCCAGGTGGAGACCCAGTACTTC. Protein: CASSLAQVETQYF. Full variable domain (rest looked up from reference TRBV7-9 and TRBJ2-5): DTGVSQNPRHKITKRGQNVTFRCDPISEHNRLYWYRQTLGQGPEFLTYFQNEAQLEKSRLLSDRFSAERPKGSFSTLEIQRTEQGDSAMYLCASSLAQVETQYFGPGTRLLVL.

This clonotype has more than one count but fewer than ten. The V gene is TRBV7-3, the J gene TRBJ2-7; 7 nucleotides match TRBD2. Germline V gene data show CDR1 as SGHTA and CDR2 as FQGTGA. The CDR3 loop spans 13 amino acids. J gave up 7 bases and V 1 base, and 4 bases lay outside the gene matches. CDR3 sequence: CASSLIGGSEQYF. The CDR3 DNA is TGTGCCAGCAGCTTAATCGGGGGGAGTGAGCAGTACTTC. The full variable domain, rest sourced from reference TRBV7-3 and TRBJ2-7, is GAGVSQTPSNKVTEKGKYVELRCDPISGHTALYWYRQSLGQGPEFLIYFQGTGAADDSGLPNDRFFAVRPEGSVSTLKIQRTERGDSAVYLCASSLIGGSEQYFGPGTRLTVT.

The chain recombines TRBV9 with TRBJ2-5; 11 nucleotides match TRBD2. This CDR3 contains 16 residues. The J segment lost 5 bases and the V segment lost 4 bases, leaving 10 bases of the junction unmatched. CDR1 and CDR2 (germline): SGDLS, YYNGEE. This CDR3 is CASSLFSGGAEETQYF. CDR3 bases: TGTGCCAGCAGCCTTTTTAGCGGGGGGGCCGAGGAGACCCAGTACTTC.

This clonotype was detected many times. V usage is TRBV29-1 and J usage is TRBJ2-7, with D possibly TRBD2 on 6 matching bases. This CDR3 spans 14 amino acids. Germline assignment: CDR1 SQVTM and CDR2 ANQGSEA. With 4 bases removed from V and 2 bases from J, the gap between germline ends came to 15 bases. The CDR3 sequence: CSVVGGDSPYEQYF. CDR3 in DNA: TGCAGCGTTGTCGGCGGGGACTCACCCTACGAGCAGTACTTC.

On this clonotype itself: The germline gene is not matched at one end of the junction; a read error may be the cause. The gene calls are TRBV7-6 and TRBJ1-5, with unresolved D. The length of the CDR3 is 13 residues. CDR1 is SGHVS, CDR2 FNYEAQ, per germline. Written as DNA, the CDR3 is TGTGCCGGCAGCCCCAGACCGAATCAGCCCCAGCATTTT. Amino acid sequence: CAGSPRPNQPQHF.

The J gene is TRBJ2-5, the V gene TRBV19, with TRBD1 matching over 8 bases. V gave up 5 bases and J gave up 4 bases; unmatched junction bases: 3. The germline gives CDR1 LNHDA, CDR2 SQIVND (reference sequence). This CDR3 contains 13 residues. The CDR3, as DNA: TGTGCCAGTAGTGAACAGGGGGGAGAGACCCAGTACTTC. Its translation: CASSEQGGETQYF.

This clonotype was seen repeatedly, ten times or more. The chain links TRBV11-2 to TRBJ1-6, with TRBD1 as a possible D gene (5 bases). V shed 0 bases and J shed 9 bases, with 9 bases lying between them. Germline CDR1 SGHAT, CDR2 FQNNGV. The CDR3 consists of 14 residues. CDR3 region: CASSLEGLASPLHF. The CDR3 region has the DNA TGTGCCAGCAGCTTAGAGGGGCTGGCTTCACCCCTCCACTTT. Full variable domain (outside the CDR3, taken from reference TRBV11-2 and TRBJ1-6): EAGVAQSPRYKIIEKRQSVAFWCNPISGHATLYWYQQILGQGPKLLIQFQNNGVVDDSQLPKDRFSAERLKGVDSTLKIQPAKLEDSAVYLCASSLEGLASPLHFGNGTRLTVT.

This clonotype was observed a handful of times. The gene calls are TRBV7-9 and TRBJ1-2; 10 bases line up with TRBD1. The CDR3 is 15 amino acids. CDR1 and CDR2 (germline): SEHNR, FQNEAQ (reference sequence). The ends lost 5 bases at V and 5 bases at J; junction bases unmatched: 8. CDR3 DNA: TGTGCCAGCAGCCCTCGGACAGGGGGAATTTATGGCTACACCTTC. It encodes CASSPRTGGIYGYTF.

The chain combines TRBV6-1 with TRBJ1-6; 7 bases line up with TRBD1. CDR1 and CDR2 from the germline V gene are MNHNS and SASEGT. The CDR3 is made up of 15 amino acids. Losses at the gene ends were 6 bases for V and 3 bases for J; bases not matched to a gene: 5. The CDR3 DNA reads as TGTGCCAGCAGGCCGCCAGGGGGCTATAATTCACCCCTCCACTTT. Encoded protein: CASRPPGGYNSPLHF.